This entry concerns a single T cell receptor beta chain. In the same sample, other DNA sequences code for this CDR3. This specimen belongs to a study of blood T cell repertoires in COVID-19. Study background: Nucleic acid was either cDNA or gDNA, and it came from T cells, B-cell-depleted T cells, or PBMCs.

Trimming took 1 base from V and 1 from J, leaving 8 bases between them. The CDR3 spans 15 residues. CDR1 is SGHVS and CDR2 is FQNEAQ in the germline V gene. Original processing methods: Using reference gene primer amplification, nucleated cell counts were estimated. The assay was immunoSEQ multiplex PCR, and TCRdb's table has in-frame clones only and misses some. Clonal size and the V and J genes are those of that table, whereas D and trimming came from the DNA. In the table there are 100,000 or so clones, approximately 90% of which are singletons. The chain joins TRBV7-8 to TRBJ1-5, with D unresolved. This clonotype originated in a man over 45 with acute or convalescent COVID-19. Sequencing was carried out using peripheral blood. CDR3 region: CASSLDGGSNQPQHF. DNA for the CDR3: TGTGCCAGCAGCTTAGACGGCGGGAGCAATCAGCCCCAGCATTTT.